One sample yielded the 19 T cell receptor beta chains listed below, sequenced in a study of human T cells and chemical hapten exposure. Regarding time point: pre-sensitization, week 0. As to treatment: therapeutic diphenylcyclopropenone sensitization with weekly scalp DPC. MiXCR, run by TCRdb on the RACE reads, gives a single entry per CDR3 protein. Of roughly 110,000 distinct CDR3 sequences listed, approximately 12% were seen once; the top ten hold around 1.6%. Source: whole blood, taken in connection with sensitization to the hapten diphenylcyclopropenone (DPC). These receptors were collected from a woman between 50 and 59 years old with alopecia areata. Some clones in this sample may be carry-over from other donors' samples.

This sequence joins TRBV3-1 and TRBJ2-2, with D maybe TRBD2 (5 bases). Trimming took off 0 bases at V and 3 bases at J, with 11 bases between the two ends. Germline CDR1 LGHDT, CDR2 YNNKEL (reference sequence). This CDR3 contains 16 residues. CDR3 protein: CASSQDEGSDTGELFF. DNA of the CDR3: TGTGCCAGCAGCCAAGATGAGGGTTCGGACACCGGGGAGCTGTTTTTT.

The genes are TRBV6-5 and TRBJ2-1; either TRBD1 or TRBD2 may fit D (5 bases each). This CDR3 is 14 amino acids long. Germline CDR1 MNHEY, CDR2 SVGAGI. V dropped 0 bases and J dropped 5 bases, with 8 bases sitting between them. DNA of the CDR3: TGTGCCAGCAGTTACTCCGGGACCCACAATGAGCAGTTCTTC. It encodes CASSYSGTHNEQFF.

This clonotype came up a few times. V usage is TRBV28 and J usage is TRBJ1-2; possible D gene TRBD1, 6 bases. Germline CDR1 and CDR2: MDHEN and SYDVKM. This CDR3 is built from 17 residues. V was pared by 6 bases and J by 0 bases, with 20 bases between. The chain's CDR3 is CASSLGSTGPANYGYTF. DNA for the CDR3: TGTGCCAGCAGCTTAGGATCCACAGGGCCGGCTAACTATGGCTACACCTTC.

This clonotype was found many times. Written as DNA, the CDR3 is TGTGCCAGCAGCCACCGGACAGGGGGCATAGATACGCAGTATTTT. Encoded protein: CASSHRTGGIDTQYF. The chain has TRBV14 and TRBJ2-3; 11 bases are a match to TRBD1. In germline, CDR1 is SGHDN, CDR2 FVKESK. V shed 3 bases, J shed 5 bases, and the junction held 4 bases outside the gene matches. This CDR3 spans 15 amino acids.

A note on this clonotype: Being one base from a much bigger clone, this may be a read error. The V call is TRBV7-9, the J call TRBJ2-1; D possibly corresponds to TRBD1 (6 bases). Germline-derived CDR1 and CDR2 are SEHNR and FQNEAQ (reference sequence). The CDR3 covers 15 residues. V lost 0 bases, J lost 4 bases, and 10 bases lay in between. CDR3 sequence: CASSLAATGYNEQFF. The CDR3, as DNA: TGTGCCAGCAGCTTAGCGGCGACAGGTTACAATGAGCAGTTCTTC.

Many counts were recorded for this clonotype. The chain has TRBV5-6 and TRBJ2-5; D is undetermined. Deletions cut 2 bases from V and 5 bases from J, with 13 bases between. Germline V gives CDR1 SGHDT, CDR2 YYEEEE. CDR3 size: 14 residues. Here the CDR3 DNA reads TGTGCCAGCAGCTTCCTTCTAGTCTGGGAGACCCAGTACTTC. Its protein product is CASSFLLVWETQYF.

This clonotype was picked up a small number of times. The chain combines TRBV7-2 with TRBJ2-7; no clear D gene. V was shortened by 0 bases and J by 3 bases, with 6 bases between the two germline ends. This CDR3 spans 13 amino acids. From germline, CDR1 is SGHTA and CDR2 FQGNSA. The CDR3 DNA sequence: TGTGCCAGCAGCTTAGCCCGAGGCTACGAGCAGTACTTC. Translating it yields CASSLARGYEQYF.

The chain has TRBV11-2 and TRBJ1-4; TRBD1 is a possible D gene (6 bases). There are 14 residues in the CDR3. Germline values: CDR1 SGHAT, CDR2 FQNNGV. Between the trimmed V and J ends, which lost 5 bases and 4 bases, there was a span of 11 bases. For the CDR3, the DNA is TGTGCCAGCAGCCTCGGACAGATTAATGAAAAACTGTTTTTT. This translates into CASSLGQINEKLFF.

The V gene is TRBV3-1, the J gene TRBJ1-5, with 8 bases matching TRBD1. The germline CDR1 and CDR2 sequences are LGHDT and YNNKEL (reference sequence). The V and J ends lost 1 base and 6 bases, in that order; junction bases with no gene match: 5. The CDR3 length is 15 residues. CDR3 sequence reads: CASSQGTGLGQPQHF. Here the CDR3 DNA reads TGTGCCAGCAGCCAAGGGACAGGGTTGGGTCAGCCCCAGCATTTT.

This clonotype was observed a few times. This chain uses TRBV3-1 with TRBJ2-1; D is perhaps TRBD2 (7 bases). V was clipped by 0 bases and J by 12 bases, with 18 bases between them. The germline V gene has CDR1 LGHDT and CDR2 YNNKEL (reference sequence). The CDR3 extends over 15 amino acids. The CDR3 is CASSQDGRGAYGQFF. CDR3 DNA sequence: TGTGCCAGCAGCCAAGATGGCCGGGGGGCGTATGGGCAGTTCTTC.

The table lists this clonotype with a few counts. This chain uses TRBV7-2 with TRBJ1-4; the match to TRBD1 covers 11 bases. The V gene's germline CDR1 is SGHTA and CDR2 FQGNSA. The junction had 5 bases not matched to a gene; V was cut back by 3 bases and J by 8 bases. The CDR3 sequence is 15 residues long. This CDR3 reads CASSFNGQGAEKLFF. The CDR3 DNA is TGTGCCAGCAGCTTCAACGGACAGGGGGCGGAAAAACTGTTTTTT.

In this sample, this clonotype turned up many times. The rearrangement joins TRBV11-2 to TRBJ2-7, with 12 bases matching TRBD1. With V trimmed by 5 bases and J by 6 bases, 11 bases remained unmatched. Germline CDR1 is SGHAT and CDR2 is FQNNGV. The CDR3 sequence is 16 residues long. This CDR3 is CASSPVPGQGAFEQYF. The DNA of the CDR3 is TGTGCCAGCAGCCCGGTACCGGGACAGGGGGCGTTCGAGCAGTACTTC.

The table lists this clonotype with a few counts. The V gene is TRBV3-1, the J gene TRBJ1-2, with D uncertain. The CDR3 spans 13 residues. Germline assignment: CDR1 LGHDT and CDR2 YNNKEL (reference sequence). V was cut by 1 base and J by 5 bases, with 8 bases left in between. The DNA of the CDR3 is TGTGCCAGCAGCCAAGGTGCGGGGTATGGCTACACCTTC. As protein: CASSQGAGYGYTF.

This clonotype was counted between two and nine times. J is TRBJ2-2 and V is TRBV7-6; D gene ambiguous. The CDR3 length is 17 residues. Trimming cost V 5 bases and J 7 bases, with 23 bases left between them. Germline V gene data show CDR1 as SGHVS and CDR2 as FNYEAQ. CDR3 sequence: CASSPLSGVSLIGELFF. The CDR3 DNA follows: TGTGCCAGCAGCCCCCTATCGGGTGTTTCGCTTATCGGGGAGCTGTTTTTT.

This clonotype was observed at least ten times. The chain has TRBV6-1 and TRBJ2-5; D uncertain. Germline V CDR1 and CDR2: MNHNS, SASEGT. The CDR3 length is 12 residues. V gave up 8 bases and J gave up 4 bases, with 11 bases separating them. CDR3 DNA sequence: TGTGCCAGCGCCACAGTTGGAGAGACCCAGTACTTC. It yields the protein CASATVGETQYF.

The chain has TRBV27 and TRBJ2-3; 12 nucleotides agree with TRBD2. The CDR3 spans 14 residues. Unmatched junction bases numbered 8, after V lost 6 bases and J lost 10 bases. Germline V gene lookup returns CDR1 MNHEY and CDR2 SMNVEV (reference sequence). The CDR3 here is CASSPSGRAGPQYF. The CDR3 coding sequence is TGTGCCAGCAGCCCTAGCGGGAGGGCCGGCCCGCAGTATTTT.

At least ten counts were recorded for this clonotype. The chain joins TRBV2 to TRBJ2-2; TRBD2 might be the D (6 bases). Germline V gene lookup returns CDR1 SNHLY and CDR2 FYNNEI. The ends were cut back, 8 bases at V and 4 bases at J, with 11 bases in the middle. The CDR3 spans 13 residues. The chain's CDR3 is CASGGSGTGELFF. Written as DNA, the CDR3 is TGTGCCAGCGGGGGGTCGGGCACCGGGGAGCTGTTTTTT.

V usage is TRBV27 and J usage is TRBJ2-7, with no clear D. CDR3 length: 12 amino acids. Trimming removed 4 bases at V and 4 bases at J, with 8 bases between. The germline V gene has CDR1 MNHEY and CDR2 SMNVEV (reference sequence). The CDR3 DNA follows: TGTGCCAGCAGTTCACGACTTTACGAGCAGTACTTC. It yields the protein CASSSRLYEQYF.

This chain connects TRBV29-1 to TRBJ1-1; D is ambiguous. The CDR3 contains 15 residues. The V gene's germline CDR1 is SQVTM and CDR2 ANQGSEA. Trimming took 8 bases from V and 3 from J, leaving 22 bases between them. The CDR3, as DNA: TGCAGCTCTTGGAATATGGGAGGGAGGGACACTGAAGCTTTCTTT. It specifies CSSWNMGGRDTEAFF.